Following are 17 T cell receptor beta chains from one sample sequenced in a study of blood T cell repertoires in COVID-19 (dated by TCRdb to about 2020). The library was obtained by the immunoSEQ multiplex PCR assay. TCRdb took over this immuneACCESS table, retaining in-frame rearrangements with V and J assigned. Such tables are incomplete; in checked studies, under half of the missing clones stem from an unresolved V gene, and the remainder is unexplained. A total of roughly 120,000 clones appear in this sample, approximately 79% of them only once. The ten largest clones represent around 2.5% of the sample. The specimen was peripheral blood. The source is a man in his fifties with acute or convalescent COVID-19.

This clone has a single count. V usage is TRBV20-1 and J usage is TRBJ2-5; possibly TRBD2 for D (5 bases). The CDR3 totals 11 residues. CDR1 is DFQATT, CDR2 SNEGSKA, per germline (reference sequence). The germline V and J ends were trimmed by 7 bases and 5 bases, with 11 bases remaining between them. In DNA form, the CDR3 reads TGCAGTGTCAGAAGAGGGGAGACCCAGTACTTC. Protein product: CSVRRGETQYF.

The chain recombines TRBV5-4 with TRBJ2-1, with TRBD2 identical over 7 bases. The trim removed 0 bases at V and 9 bases at J, leaving 9 bases unmatched. The CDR3 extends over 15 amino acids. Looked up from germline, CDR1 is SGHNT and CDR2 is YYREEE (reference sequence). The CDR3 nucleotides read TGTGCCAGCAGCTTGGGGAAACTAGCGAGGAGTGAGCAGTTCTTC. Its protein is CASSLGKLARSEQFF.

The rearrangement uses TRBV28 and TRBJ2-5; D gene ambiguous. The CDR3 consists of 14 residues. CDR1 MDHEN and CDR2 SYDVKM come from the germline V gene. The ends were cut back, 2 bases at V and 5 bases at J, with 12 bases in the middle. CDR3 DNA: TGTGCCAGCAGTTTAAGCTTAAAAGTGGAGACCCAGTACTTC. Translation: CASSLSLKVETQYF.

The genes are TRBV5-1 and TRBJ2-3; D gene uncertain. The germline V gene encodes CDR1 SGHRS and CDR2 YFSETQ. The CDR3 spans 12 residues. Trimming cost V 0 bases and J 4 bases, with 3 bases left between them. The CDR3 DNA sequence: TGCGCCAGCAGCTTGGCGGCAGATACGCAGTATTTT. Its protein product is CASSLAADTQYF.

V gene TRBV27 combines with J gene TRBJ1-2, with 10 bases matching TRBD1. Germline V gene data show CDR1 as MNHEY and CDR2 as SMNVEV (reference sequence). J gave up 8 bases and V 5 bases, and 11 bases lay outside the gene matches. The CDR3 is 15 amino acids. The CDR3 DNA follows: TGTGCCAGCAGTGCCCCGGGACAGGGGACGGGCGGCTACACCTTC. This codes for CASSAPGQGTGGYTF.

The rearrangement joins TRBV6-9 to TRBJ2-1, with TRBD2 matching 13 bases. V shed 0 bases and J 0 bases; nucleotides not matched to a gene: 14. There are 22 residues in the CDR3. Germline CDR1 is MNHGY and CDR2 is SVAAGI. The CDR3 sequence is CASSYSAPGLAGVKSSYNEQFF. CDR3 nucleotide sequence: TGTGCCAGCAGTTATTCGGCCCCAGGACTAGCGGGGGTCAAGAGCTCCTACAATGAGCAGTTCTTC.

The V and J genes are TRBV7-9 and TRBJ1-1; a possible D gene is TRBD1 (6 bases). V was clipped by 7 bases and J by 0 bases, with 12 bases between them. The CDR3 spans 14 residues. Germline CDR1 and CDR2: SEHNR and FQNEAQ (reference sequence). In DNA, the CDR3 is TGTGCCAGCATGCAGGACAGATTGAACACTGAAGCTTTCTTT. This codes for CASMQDRLNTEAFF.

The chain has TRBV4-1 and TRBJ1-2; 7 nucleotides align to TRBD1. CDR3 size: 15 residues. CDR1 and CDR2 (germline): MGHRA, YSYEKL. The V and J ends lost 5 bases and 0 bases, in that order; junction bases with no gene match: 6. CDR3 sequence (DNA): TGCGCCAGCAGCTACCGGGACAGCCCTAACTATGGCTACACCTTC. It is translated as CASSYRDSPNYGYTF.

The chain links TRBV9 to TRBJ2-3, with 9 bases fitting TRBD1. CDR1 and CDR2 (germline): SGDLS, YYNGEE. The CDR3 is 16 amino acids. V was clipped by 4 bases and J by 2 bases; unmatched bases: 8. CDR3 in amino acids: CASSNPGQGITDTQYF. Written as DNA, the CDR3 is TGTGCCAGCAGCAATCCGGGACAGGGAATCACAGATACGCAGTATTTT.

The chain recombines TRBV7-6 with TRBJ2-5; 9 nucleotides line up with TRBD1. CDR3 length: 16 amino acids. Germline CDR1 SGHVS, CDR2 FNYEAQ. V shed 1 base and J 2 bases; nucleotides not matched to a gene: 5. The CDR3 nucleotides are TGTGCCAGCAGCTTAGGTCCCGGACAGGGGCAAGAGACCCAGTACTTC. It codes for CASSLGPGQGQETQYF. Supplemented by reference TRBV7-6 and TRBJ2-5, the full variable domain reads GAGVSQSPRYKVTKRGQDVALRCDPISGHVSLYWYRQALGQGPEFLTYFNYEAQQDKSGLPNDRFSAERPEGSISTLTIQRTEQRDSAMYRCASSLGPGQGQETQYFGPGTRLLVL.

The chain carries TRBV19 and TRBJ2-5, with D possibly matching TRBD2 (5 bases). CDR1 and CDR2 (germline): LNHDA, SQIVND (reference sequence). The germline V and J ends were trimmed by 5 bases and 1 base, with 8 bases remaining between them. This CDR3 has 13 residues. CDR3 coding DNA: TGTGCCAGTAGTTCAACTAGCCAAGAGACCCAGTACTTC. This sequence encodes CASSSTSQETQYF.

V is TRBV18 and J is TRBJ2-7; D is ambiguous. V dropped 6 bases and J dropped 0 bases, with 12 bases sitting between them. Germline CDR1 KGHSH, CDR2 LQKENI. CDR3 length: 14 amino acids. CDR3 sequence reads: CASSREISSYEQYF. The CDR3 DNA reads as TGTGCCAGCTCGCGAGAAATAAGCTCCTACGAGCAGTACTTC. Complete variable domain (other parts from reference TRBV18 and TRBJ2-7): NAGVMQNPRHLVRRRGQEARLRCSPMKGHSHVYWYRQLPEEGLKFMVYLQKENIIDESGMPKERFSAEFPKEGPSILRIQQVVRGDSAAYFCASSREISSYEQYFGPGTRLTVT.

The chain has TRBV7-9 and TRBJ2-3; 14 bases fit TRBD2. The V and J ends lost 5 bases and 4 bases, in that order; junction bases with no gene match: 11. Germline V gene lookup returns CDR1 SEHNR and CDR2 FQNEAQ (reference sequence). The CDR3 extends over 18 amino acids. CDR3: CASSGPGTSGRAPDTQYF. DNA of the CDR3: TGTGCCAGCAGCGGTCCCGGGACTAGCGGGAGAGCTCCAGATACGCAGTATTTT.

The J gene is TRBJ2-3, the V gene TRBV18; TRBD2 aligns across 7 bases. Losses at the gene ends were 3 bases for V and 2 bases for J; bases not matched to a gene: 8. The CDR3 consists of 16 residues. Germline loops: CDR1 KGHSH, CDR2 LQKENI. CDR3 nucleotide sequence: TGTGCCAGCTCACCCGTGCTAGCGGATAACACAGATACGCAGTATTTT. It is translated as CASSPVLADNTDTQYF.

V is TRBV15 and J is TRBJ2-7, with 7 bases lining up with TRBD2. CDR3 size: 16 residues. V was pared by 1 base and J by 0 bases, with 6 bases of the junction left unmatched. CDR1 LNHNV and CDR2 YYDKDF come from the germline V gene (reference sequence). This chain's CDR3 is CATSRGGAGDSYEQYF. The DNA for the CDR3 is TGTGCCACCAGCAGAGGCGGGGCGGGGGACTCCTACGAGCAGTACTTC. The whole variable domain, filled in from reference TRBV15 and TRBJ2-7, reads DAMVIQNPRYQVTQFGKPVTLSCSQTLNHNVMYWYQQKSSQAPKLLFHYYDKDFNNEADTPDNFQSRRPNTSFCFLDIRSPGLGDTAMYLCATSRGGAGDSYEQYFGPGTRLTVT.

The V and J genes are TRBV19 and TRBJ1-1; 7 nucleotides match TRBD1. Germline V gene sequence: CDR1 LNHDA, CDR2 SQIVND (reference sequence). CDR3 length: 15 amino acids. J lost 3 bases, V lost 3 bases, and 7 bases had no gene match. CDR3 DNA sequence: TGTGCCAGTAGTATTTGGAACAGGGGTGACACTGAAGCTTTCTTT. This translates into CASSIWNRGDTEAFF.

The chain joins TRBV19 to TRBJ1-4; the D is unclear. CDR3 length: 13 amino acids. V dropped 5 bases and J dropped 8 bases, with 12 bases sitting between them. Germline V gene lookup returns CDR1 LNHDA and CDR2 SQIVND (reference sequence). CDR3: CASSLSGDEKLFF. CDR3 nucleotides: TGTGCCAGTAGTCTGTCAGGTGACGAAAAACTGTTTTTT. The variable domain in full, with the rest retrieved from reference TRBV19 and TRBJ1-4, is DGGITQSPKYLFRKEGQNVTLSCEQNLNHDAMYWYRQDPGQGLRLIYYSQIVNDFQKGDIAEGYSVSREKKESFPLTVTSAQKNPTAFYLCASSLSGDEKLFFGSGTQLSVL.